The 28 T cell receptor beta chains reported below all come from one sample, sequenced in a study of identical twins. TCRdb called the 5' RACE reads again in MiXCR, with one record for every CDR3 protein. The sample consists of fewer than 550,000 distinct CDR3 sequences, roughly an eighth of them appearing once. The same data also went into a second study, on yellow fever vaccine responses in identical twins.

Source material: CD4+ T cells sorted from blood. The receptor source for this set is a woman in her late teens or twenties in good health.

This clonotype appeared many times. The chain uses TRBV24-1 and TRBJ2-1; D remains unclear. Germline V gives CDR1 KGHDR, CDR2 SFDVKD. V lost 5 bases to trimming and J lost 7 bases, with 14 bases between them. There are 14 residues in the CDR3. CDR3 sequence: CATSAPYTANEQFF. For the CDR3, the DNA is TGTGCCACCAGTGCCCCATATACGGCAAATGAGCAGTTCTTC.

This clonotype was seen many times. The chain combines TRBV28 with TRBJ2-7; TRBD1 aligns across 8 bases. Germline values: CDR1 MDHEN, CDR2 SYDVKM. The CDR3 extends over 14 amino acids. The V segment lost 2 bases and the J segment 2 bases; nucleotides outside the gene matches: 2. CDR3 bases: TGTGCCAGCAGTTTACAACAGGGGGCCTACGAGCAGTACTTC. Translated, it gives CASSLQQGAYEQYF.

The chain employs TRBV28 and TRBJ2-7, with TRBD2 matching over 7 bases. The V segment lost 7 bases and the J segment 4 bases; nucleotides outside the gene matches: 10. CDR1 and CDR2 (germline): MDHEN, SYDVKM. The CDR3 runs 14 residues. The CDR3 sequence: CASTLGGRTYEQYF. DNA for the CDR3: TGTGCCAGCACTCTTGGCGGGAGAACTTACGAGCAGTACTTC. Looking up the rest from reference TRBV28 and TRBJ2-7 gives the full variable domain: DVKVTQSSRYLVKRTGEKVFLECVQDMDHENMFWYRQDPGLGLRLIYFSYDVKMKEKGDIPEGYSVSREKKERFSLILESASTNQTSMYLCASTLGGRTYEQYFGPGTRLTVT.

This chain uses TRBV28 with TRBJ1-4, with 9 bases lining up with TRBD1. The germline gives CDR1 MDHEN, CDR2 SYDVKM. V was clipped by 4 bases and J by 8 bases; unmatched bases: 8. The CDR3 loop spans 15 amino acids. This CDR3 is CASSSSGTGHEKLFF. CDR3 coding DNA: TGTGCCAGCAGTTCCTCCGGGACAGGGCACGAAAAACTGTTTTTT. The full variable domain, with the rest looked up from reference TRBV28 and TRBJ1-4, is DVKVTQSSRYLVKRTGEKVFLECVQDMDHENMFWYRQDPGLGLRLIYFSYDVKMKEKGDIPEGYSVSREKKERFSLILESASTNQTSMYLCASSSSGTGHEKLFFGSGTQLSVL.

The gene calls are TRBV29-1 and TRBJ1-2; 8 bases agree with TRBD1. CDR1 and CDR2 from the germline V gene are SQVTM and ANQGSEA. The CDR3 is made up of 12 amino acids. V lost 7 bases to trimming and J lost 4 bases; unmatched junction nucleotides: 5. The CDR3 here is CSGDRGGYGYTF. The CDR3, as DNA: TGCAGCGGTGACAGGGGAGGCTATGGCTACACCTTC. Variable domain in full (rest from reference TRBV29-1 and TRBJ1-2): SAVISQKPSRDICQRGTSLTIQCQVDSQVTMMFWYRQQPGQSLTLIATANQGSEATYESGFVIDKFPISRPNLTFSTLTVSNMSPEDSSIYLCSGDRGGYGYTFGSGTRLTVV.

This clonotype has more than one count but fewer than ten. The rearrangement uses TRBV19 and TRBJ1-5; D ambiguous. Germline CDR1 and CDR2: LNHDA and SQIVND (reference sequence). CDR3 length equals 14 residues. The germline V and J ends were trimmed by 7 bases and 3 bases, with 13 bases remaining between them. The CDR3 bases are TGTGCCAGTATGTTGGGCAGTCCCAATCAGCCCCAGCATTTT. It translates to CASMLGSPNQPQHF.

This clonotype was seen a few times. The chain has TRBV6-2 or TRBV6-3 and TRBJ2-7; no reliable D call. The V end was cut by 6 bases, the J end by 1 base, with 13 bases between. The CDR3 length is 14 residues. Per the germline V gene, CDR1 is MNHEY and CDR2 is SVGEGT. The CDR3 DNA follows: TGTGCCAGCAGCCGCCTTACGAATTCCTACGAGCAGTACTTC. Amino acids: CASSRLTNSYEQYF.

The chain employs TRBV20-1 and TRBJ2-7; TRBD2 agrees at 7 bases. The germline V gene has CDR1 DFQATT and CDR2 SNEGSKA (reference sequence). Losses at the gene ends were 0 bases for V and 2 bases for J; bases not matched to a gene: 7. The CDR3 contains 15 residues. CDR3 loop: CSARELGGNPYEQYF. The CDR3 region has the DNA TGCAGTGCTAGAGAACTCGGGGGGAACCCCTACGAGCAGTACTTC.

This chain links TRBV7-3 with TRBJ2-7; 10 nucleotides agree with TRBD1. With V trimmed by 1 base and J by 0 bases, 24 bases remained unmatched. The CDR3 runs 23 residues. Germline V gene sequence: CDR1 SGHTA, CDR2 FQGTGA. For the CDR3, the DNA is TGTGCCAGCAGCTTAAAGGGAGGATTAACAGGGACAGGGGACGTCCAAGTCTCCTACGAGCAGTACTTC. Its protein product is CASSLKGGLTGTGDVQVSYEQYF. Using reference TRBV7-3 and TRBJ2-7 for the parts outside the CDR3, the full variable domain is GAGVSQTPSNKVTEKGKYVELRCDPISGHTALYWYRQSLGQGPEFLIYFQGTGAADDSGLPNDRFFAVRPEGSVSTLKIQRTERGDSAVYLCASSLKGGLTGTGDVQVSYEQYFGPGTRLTVT.

This clonotype has just a few counts. The CDR3 DNA reads TGTGCCAGTAGTATGGCCCTCCCGACAGGGGAAGGAGAGACCCAGTACTTC. Translated: CASSMALPTGEGETQYF. This chain connects TRBV19 to TRBJ2-5, with 8 bases fitting TRBD1. The CDR3 is made up of 17 amino acids. V shed 3 bases and J 4 bases; nucleotides not matched to a gene: 13. Germline CDR1 and CDR2: LNHDA and SQIVND (reference sequence).

The rearrangement links TRBV18 to TRBJ1-1; D is unclear. Germline V gene data show CDR1 as KGHSH and CDR2 as LQKENI. Trimming cost V 6 bases and J 0 bases, with 20 bases left between them. This CDR3 spans 17 amino acids. CDR3 residues: CASSRNGLGSMNTEAFF. CDR3 nucleotide sequence: TGTGCCAGCTCGCGCAATGGACTGGGATCCATGAACACTGAAGCTTTCTTT.

This clonotype showed up many times. The J gene is TRBJ2-7, the V gene TRBV27; D is undetermined. V lost 0 bases and J 5 bases, leaving 8 bases between the germline ends. CDR3 length: 13 amino acids. Germline V gene data show CDR1 as MNHEY and CDR2 as SMNVEV (reference sequence). This CDR3 reads CASSLSYVNEQYF. For the CDR3, the DNA is TGTGCCAGCAGTTTATCGTATGTTAACGAGCAGTACTTC.

In its sample, this clonotype was seen a few times. The chain recombines TRBV12-3 or TRBV12-4 with TRBJ2-7, with 8 bases matching TRBD2. J was trimmed by 2 bases and V by 4 bases; bases with no gene match: 7. CDR3 length: 15 residues. The chain's CDR3 is CASSSTGGRTYEQYF. In nucleotides, the CDR3 is TGTGCCAGCAGTTCTACGGGAGGGAGGACCTACGAGCAGTACTTC.

In its sample, this clonotype was seen a few times. The rearrangement uses TRBV3-1 and TRBJ2-2, with D maybe TRBD2 (5 bases). Per germline, CDR1 LGHDT and CDR2 YNNKEL (reference sequence). The CDR3 loop spans 14 amino acids. The germline V and J ends were trimmed by 6 bases and 8 bases, with 16 bases remaining between them. CDR3 DNA: TGTGCCAGCAGGGACTCGGACGGAGCGGGGGAGCTGTTTTTT. Encoded protein: CASRDSDGAGELFF.

The chain recombines TRBV28 with TRBJ2-7; 8 bases line up with TRBD2. Germline V gene lookup returns CDR1 MDHEN and CDR2 SYDVKM. V lost 5 bases to trimming and J lost 2 bases; unmatched junction nucleotides: 8. The CDR3 covers 15 residues. This chain's CDR3 is CASSELAEGAYEQYF. CDR3 bases: TGTGCCAGCAGTGAACTAGCGGAAGGAGCCTACGAGCAGTACTTC.

There are a few counts of this clonotype. The chain links TRBV20-1 to TRBJ2-1; the match to TRBD2 covers 8 bases. The germline V gene has CDR1 DFQATT and CDR2 SNEGSKA (reference sequence). Germline trimming cut 3 bases from V and 12 bases from J; bases unmatched to any gene: 1. The CDR3 consists of 10 residues. CDR3 nucleotide sequence: TGCAGTGCTAGTACTAGCGGGCAGTTCTTC. It is translated as CSASTSGQFF.

This chain joins TRBV19 and TRBJ2-2; D perhaps matches TRBD1 (6 bases). The CDR3 covers 16 residues. Germline lookup yields CDR1 LNHDA and CDR2 SQIVND (reference sequence). The V and J ends lost 3 bases and 3 bases respectively, with 14 bases between them. CDR3 DNA: TGTGCCAGTAGTATCAGGGGTTGGTTTGACACCGGGGAGCTGTTTTTT. Its protein product is CASSIRGWFDTGELFF.

There are a few counts of this clonotype. This sequence joins TRBV28 and TRBJ2-7; a possible D gene is TRBD2 (7 bases). Trimming removed 4 bases from V and 2 bases from J, with 12 bases in between. The length of the CDR3 is 14 residues. Germline V CDR1 and CDR2: MDHEN, SYDVKM. CDR3 region: CASSSGGGTYEQYF. Written as DNA, the CDR3 is TGTGCCAGCAGTTCAGGCGGGGGCACCTACGAGCAGTACTTC.

The chain links TRBV5-1 to TRBJ2-7; TRBD1 agrees at 8 bases. The germline V gene has CDR1 SGHRS and CDR2 YFSETQ. This CDR3 region has 15 residues. Trimming removed 4 bases from V and 6 bases from J; junction bases left unmatched: 12. The CDR3 is CASSITTTDRGEQYF. Here the CDR3 DNA reads TGCGCCAGCAGCATCACAACAACCGACAGGGGCGAGCAGTACTTC.

This clonotype occurred a few times. V and J are TRBV29-1 and TRBJ2-7, with TRBD1 as a possible D gene (7 bases). V dropped 6 bases and J dropped 4 bases, with 25 bases sitting between them. The germline CDR1 and CDR2 sequences are SQVTM and ANQGSEA. This CDR3 is built from 16 residues. The CDR3 is CSVESGSQGGIYEQYF. CDR3 in DNA: TGCAGCGTCGAGTCGGGTTCTCAGGGGGGAATATACGAGCAGTACTTC.

The rearrangement joins TRBV7-2 to TRBJ2-3; 7 bases are a match to TRBD2. CDR3 length: 13 residues. V shed 7 bases, J shed 1 base, and the junction held 2 bases outside the gene matches. From germline, CDR1 is SGHTA and CDR2 FQGNSA. The CDR3: CASTGGRTDTQYF. The CDR3, as DNA: TGTGCCAGCACGGGAGGACGCACAGATACGCAGTATTTT.

The rearrangement links TRBV24-1 to TRBJ2-2; unclear D gene. This CDR3 is built from 11 residues. V gave up 9 bases and J gave up 3 bases, with 4 bases separating them. Germline V gene data show CDR1 as KGHDR and CDR2 as SFDVKD. The CDR3 DNA follows: TGTGCCACCCAATACACCGGGGAGCTGTTTTTT. This sequence encodes CATQYTGELFF.

The sample holds many counts of this clonotype. The CDR3 DNA sequence: TGCGCCAGCAGCTTGGGGTTCCATGAAGCTTTCTTT. Amino acid sequence: CASSLGFHEAFF. The chain links TRBV5-1 to TRBJ1-1; D not certain. Trimming removed 0 bases at V and 7 bases at J, with 7 bases between. This CDR3 region has 12 residues. Germline CDR1 SGHRS, CDR2 YFSETQ.

This sequence joins TRBV3-1 and TRBJ2-7; D is unclear. Trimming removed 4 bases at V and 3 bases at J, with 10 bases between. The germline V gene encodes CDR1 LGHDT and CDR2 YNNKEL (reference sequence). This CDR3 is built from 13 residues. The CDR3 here is CASSRAGRYEQYF. The CDR3, as DNA: TGTGCCAGCAGCCGGGCCGGGCGCTACGAGCAGTACTTC.

The gene calls are TRBV20-1 and TRBJ2-1; 8 positions match TRBD2. V gave up 3 bases and J gave up 6 bases; unmatched junction bases: 7. The CDR3 is 14 amino acids. Germline assignment: CDR1 DFQATT and CDR2 SNEGSKA (reference sequence). CDR3 nucleotides: TGCAGTGCTAGTGCGGGGGGAGTCTTCAATGAGCAGTTCTTC. Its protein is CSASAGGVFNEQFF.

The chain couples TRBV14 to TRBJ2-4; TRBD2 is a possible D gene (6 bases). V lost 0 bases to trimming and J lost 6 bases, with 12 bases between them. The germline V gene has CDR1 SGHDN and CDR2 FVKESK. The CDR3 has 15 residues. The CDR3 reads CASSQDYGTGNIQYF. In DNA, the CDR3 is TGTGCCAGCAGCCAAGATTATGGGACTGGAAACATTCAGTACTTC. Looking up the rest from reference TRBV14 and TRBJ2-4 gives the full variable domain: EAGVTQFPSHSVIEKGQTVTLRCDPISGHDNLYWYRRVMGKEIKFLLHFVKESKQDESGMPNNRFLAERTGGTYSTLKVQPAELEDSGVYFCASSQDYGTGNIQYFGAGTRLSVL.

The rearrangement joins TRBV11-2 to TRBJ1-2; D may be TRBD1 (6 bases). Trimming left V 5 bases short and J 2 bases short, with 18 bases between. The CDR3 totals 16 residues. Germline assignment: CDR1 SGHAT and CDR2 FQNNGV. The chain's CDR3 is CASSPIDFRGNYGYTF. Written as DNA, the CDR3 is TGTGCCAGCAGCCCTATCGATTTCAGGGGCAACTATGGCTACACCTTC. Full variable domain (outside the CDR3, taken from reference TRBV11-2 and TRBJ1-2): EAGVAQSPRYKIIEKRQSVAFWCNPISGHATLYWYQQILGQGPKLLIQFQNNGVVDDSQLPKDRFSAERLKGVDSTLKIQPAKLEDSAVYLCASSPIDFRGNYGYTFGSGTRLTVV.

V gene TRBV6-1 combines with J gene TRBJ1-1; the D gene is possibly TRBD1 (6 bases). The V end was cut by 8 bases, the J end by 4 bases, with 17 bases between. Germline CDR1 is MNHNS and CDR2 is SASEGT. This CDR3 is built from 14 residues. For the CDR3, the DNA is TGTGCCAGCTACTGGGACATCCGGGGCACTGAAGCTTTCTTT. Protein sequence: CASYWDIRGTEAFF.